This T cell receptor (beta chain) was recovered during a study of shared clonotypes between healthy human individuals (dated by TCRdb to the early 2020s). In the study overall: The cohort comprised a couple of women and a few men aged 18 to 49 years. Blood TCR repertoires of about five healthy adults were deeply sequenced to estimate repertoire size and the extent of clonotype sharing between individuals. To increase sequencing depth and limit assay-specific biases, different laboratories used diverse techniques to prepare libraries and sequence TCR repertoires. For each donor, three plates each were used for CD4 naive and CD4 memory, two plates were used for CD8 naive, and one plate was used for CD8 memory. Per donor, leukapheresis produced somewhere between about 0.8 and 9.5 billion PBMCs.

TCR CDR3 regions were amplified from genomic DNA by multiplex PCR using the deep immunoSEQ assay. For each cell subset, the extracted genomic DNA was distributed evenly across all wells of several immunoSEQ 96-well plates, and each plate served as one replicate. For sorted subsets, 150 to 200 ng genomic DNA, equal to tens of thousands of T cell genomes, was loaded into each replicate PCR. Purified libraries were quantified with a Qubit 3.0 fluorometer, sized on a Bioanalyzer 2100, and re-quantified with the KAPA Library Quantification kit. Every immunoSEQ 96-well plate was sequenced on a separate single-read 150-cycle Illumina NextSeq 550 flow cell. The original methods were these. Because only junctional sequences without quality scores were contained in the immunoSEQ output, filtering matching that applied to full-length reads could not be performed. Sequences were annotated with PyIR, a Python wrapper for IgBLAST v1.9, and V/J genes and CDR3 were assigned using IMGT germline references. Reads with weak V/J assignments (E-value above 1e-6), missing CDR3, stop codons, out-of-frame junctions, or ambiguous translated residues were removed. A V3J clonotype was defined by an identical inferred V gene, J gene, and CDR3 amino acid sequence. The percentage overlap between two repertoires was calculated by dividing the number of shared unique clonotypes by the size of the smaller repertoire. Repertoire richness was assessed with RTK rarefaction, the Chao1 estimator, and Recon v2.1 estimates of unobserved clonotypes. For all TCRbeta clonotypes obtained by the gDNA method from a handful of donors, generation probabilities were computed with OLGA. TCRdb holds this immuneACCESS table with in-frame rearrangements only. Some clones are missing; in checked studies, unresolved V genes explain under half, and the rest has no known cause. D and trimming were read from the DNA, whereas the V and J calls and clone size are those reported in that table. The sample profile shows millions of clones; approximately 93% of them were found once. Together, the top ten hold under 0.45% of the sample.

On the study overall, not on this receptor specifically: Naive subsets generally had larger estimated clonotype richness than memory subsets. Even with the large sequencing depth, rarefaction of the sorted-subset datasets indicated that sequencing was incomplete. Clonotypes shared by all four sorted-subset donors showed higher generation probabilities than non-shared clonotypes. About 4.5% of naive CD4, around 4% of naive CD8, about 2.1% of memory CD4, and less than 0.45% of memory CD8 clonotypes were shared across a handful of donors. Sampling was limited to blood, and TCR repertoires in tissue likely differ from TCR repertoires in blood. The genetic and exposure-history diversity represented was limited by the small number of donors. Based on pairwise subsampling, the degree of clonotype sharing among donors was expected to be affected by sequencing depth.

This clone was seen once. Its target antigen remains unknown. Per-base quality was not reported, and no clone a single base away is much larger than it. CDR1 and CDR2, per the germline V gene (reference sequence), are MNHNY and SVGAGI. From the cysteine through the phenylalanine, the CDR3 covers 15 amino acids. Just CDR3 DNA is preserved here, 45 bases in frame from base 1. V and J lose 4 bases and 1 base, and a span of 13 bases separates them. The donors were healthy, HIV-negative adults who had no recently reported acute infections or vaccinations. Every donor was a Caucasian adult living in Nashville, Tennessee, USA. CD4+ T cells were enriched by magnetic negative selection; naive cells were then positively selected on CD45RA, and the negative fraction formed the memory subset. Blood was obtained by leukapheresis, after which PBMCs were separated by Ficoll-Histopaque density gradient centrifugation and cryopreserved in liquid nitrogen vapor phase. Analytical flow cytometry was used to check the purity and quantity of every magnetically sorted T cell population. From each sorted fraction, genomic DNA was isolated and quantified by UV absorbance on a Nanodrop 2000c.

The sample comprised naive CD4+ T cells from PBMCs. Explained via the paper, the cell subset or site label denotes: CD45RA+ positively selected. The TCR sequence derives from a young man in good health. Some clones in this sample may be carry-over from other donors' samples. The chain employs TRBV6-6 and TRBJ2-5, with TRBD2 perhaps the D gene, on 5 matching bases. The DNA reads TGTGCCAGCAGTTTCCGACTCGGGGTCCAAGAGACCCAGTACTTC. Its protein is CASSFRLGVQETQYF.